Listed below are T cell receptor beta chains from one sample, sequenced in a study of beta chain features in type 1 diabetes. Method: immunoSEQ multiplex PCR; TCRdb's copy keeps in-frame clones and lacks some. The sample holds some 220,000 clones, roughly 10% seen once. What was sequenced was central memory CD4+ T cells from blood. The receptors here all came from a man between 18 and 29 years old in good health. The CDR3 runs from the conserved cysteine through the conserved F or W. The order of the fields is CDR3 protein, CDR3 DNA, clone size, D gene, V gene, J gene. A D gene is named only where the DNA matches it firmly. Clone sizes are given selectively: once, few, many, or a class where the clone is expanded.

CASSLDRWEQYF	TGTGCCAGCAGCTTAGATCGTTGGGAGCAGTACTTC	few	-	TRBV11-3	TRBJ2-7
CASSTHSEAFF	TGTGCCAGCAGTACTCACTCTGAAGCTTTCTTT	few	-	TRBV2	TRBJ1-1
CATSPSGTFNEQFF	TGTGCCACCAGTCCTAGCGGGACCTTCAATGAGCAGTTCTTC	-	TRBD2	TRBV15	TRBJ2-1
CASSQDVRQISGANVLTF	TGTGCCAGCAGCCAAGATGTTAGACAGATCTCTGGGGCCAACGTCCTGACTTTC	-	-	TRBV4-2	TRBJ2-6
CASSRNTGELFF	TGTGCCAGCAGTCGGAACACCGGGGAGCTGTTTTTT	-	-	TRBV5-6	TRBJ2-2
CASSSNDYNEQFF	TGTGCCAGCAGCTCTAATGATTACAATGAGCAGTTCTTC	-	-	TRBV7-2	TRBJ2-1
CASSRDRGTGELFF	TGTGCCAGCAGCCGGGACAGGGGGACCGGGGAGCTGTTTTTT	many	TRBD1	TRBV27	TRBJ2-2
CSVDGGRADTQYF	TGCAGCGTTGACGGCGGGAGGGCGGATACGCAGTATTTT	many	TRBD2	TRBV29-1	TRBJ2-3
CASSPIKFGTRRLDYGYTF	TGTGCCAGCAGCCCAATTAAATTCGGGACAAGACGCCTCGACTATGGCTACACCTTC	-	-	TRBV14	TRBJ1-2
CASRKGGTDTQYF	TGTGCCAGCAGAAAGGGGGGGACAGATACGCAGTATTTT	-	-	TRBV7-9	TRBJ2-3
CATSRDREETQYF	TGTGCCACCAGCAGAGACAGAGAAGAGACCCAGTACTTC	many	-	TRBV15	TRBJ2-5